One and the same sample provided the 28 T cell receptor beta chains below, sequenced in a study of Ad26.COV2.S vaccination and SARS-CoV-2 variants. Assay used: immunoSEQ multiplex PCR; TCRdb lists only in-frame clones, some missing. The table lists hundreds of thousands of clones, 75% to 90% of them singletons. Treatment described: over 15 received Ad26.COV2.S at low or high dose, single or two shots; about five received placebo; per-sample allocation not given. The samples were gathered on day 63 after the first injection of vaccine or placebo. Sample: peripheral blood, taken in a trial of Ad26.COV2.S vaccine versus placebo. The receptors were sampled from a person aged 18-65 years who received the Ad26.COV2.S COVID-19 vaccine or a placebo.

This clone was found once. This chain connects TRBV12-3 or TRBV12-4 to TRBJ2-5; the D is unclear. V lost 3 bases, J lost 5 bases, and 7 bases lay in between. The CDR3 is made up of 12 amino acids. DNA of the CDR3: TGTGCCAGCAGTTTGATTTGGGAGACCCAGTACTTC. Protein sequence: CASSLIWETQYF.

The chain uses TRBV19 and TRBJ1-5; TRBD1 is a possible D gene (5 bases). The V gene lost 0 bases and the J gene lost 2 bases, with 8 bases spanning the gap. The germline CDR1 and CDR2 sequences are LNHDA and SQIVND (reference sequence). The CDR3 spans 15 residues. The CDR3 DNA sequence: TGTGCCAGTAGTATAGATGGAGGGGGCAATCAGCCCCAGCATTTT. Residues: CASSIDGGGNQPQHF.

V usage is TRBV5-1 and J usage is TRBJ2-1, with 8 bases identical to TRBD1. The CDR3 runs to 16 residues. CDR1 is SGHRS and CDR2 is YFSETQ in the germline V gene. The V segment lost 4 bases and the J segment 3 bases; nucleotides outside the gene matches: 9. For the CDR3, the DNA is TGCGCCAGCAGCGAGCCGACAGGGGACCACTACAATGAGCAGTTCTTC. This sequence encodes CASSEPTGDHYNEQFF.

This chain uses TRBV7-9 with TRBJ1-2, with a weak D call TRBD1 (5 bases). Trimming took 5 bases from V and 0 from J, leaving 10 bases between them. Germline V lookup: CDR1 SEHNR, CDR2 FQNEAQ (reference sequence). The CDR3 sequence is 14 residues long. The CDR3 DNA sequence: TGTGCCAGCAGCCCAGGGAACACTAACTATGGCTACACCTTC. The encoded protein is CASSPGNTNYGYTF.

The chain carries TRBV27 and TRBJ2-7; no firm D call. Germline CDR1 is MNHEY and CDR2 is SMNVEV (reference sequence). The V gene lost 4 bases and the J gene lost 4 bases, with 5 bases spanning the gap. The CDR3 consists of 11 residues. In nucleotides, the CDR3 is TGTGCCAGCAGTTCCGGGTACGAGCAGTACTTC. Amino acid sequence: CASSSGYEQYF.

This chain connects TRBV11-2 to TRBJ2-2; D unclear. The germline V gene encodes CDR1 SGHAT and CDR2 FQNNGV. V lost 3 bases, J lost 3 bases, and 11 bases lay in between. The CDR3 is 15 amino acids. As DNA, the CDR3 is TGTGCCAGCAGCTTCGGAAGGGTGGACACCGGGGAGCTGTTTTTT. It encodes CASSFGRVDTGELFF.

This sequence joins TRBV28 and TRBJ2-7; TRBD1 matches 8 bases. Germline trimming cut 7 bases from V and 4 bases from J; bases unmatched to any gene: 12. This CDR3 comprises 15 residues. Germline lookup yields CDR1 MDHEN and CDR2 SYDVKM. Here the CDR3 DNA reads TGTGCCAGCAAACTTCAGGGGGCGCGAGGATACGAGCAGTACTTC. The encoded protein is CASKLQGARGYEQYF. Variable domain in full (rest from reference TRBV28 and TRBJ2-7): DVKVTQSSRYLVKRTGEKVFLECVQDMDHENMFWYRQDPGLGLRLIYFSYDVKMKEKGDIPEGYSVSREKKERFSLILESASTNQTSMYLCASKLQGARGYEQYFGPGTRLTVT.

The V gene is TRBV5-8, the J gene TRBJ1-5; D is unresolved. V was pared by 8 bases and J by 0 bases, with 12 bases between. Germline CDR1 reads SGHTS; CDR2 reads YDEGEE. The CDR3 runs 14 residues. The DNA of the CDR3 is TGTGCCAGTAATCCGAGGTATAGCAATCAGCCCCAGCATTTT. This gives the protein CASNPRYSNQPQHF. Complete variable domain (other parts from reference TRBV5-8 and TRBJ1-5): EAGVTQSPTHLIKTRGQQATLRCSPISGHTSVYWYQQALGLGLQFLLWYDEGEERNRGNFPPRFSGRQFPNYSSELNVNALELEDSALYLCASNPRYSNQPQHFGDGTRLSIL.

This chain links TRBV7-2 with TRBJ1-2; TRBD1 is a possible D gene (6 bases). Germline values: CDR1 SGHTA, CDR2 FQGNSA. This CDR3 is 13 amino acids long. V lost 3 bases, J lost 6 bases, and 11 bases lay in between. The CDR3 here is CASSFTGWNGYTF. The CDR3 region has the DNA TGTGCCAGCAGCTTCACAGGGTGGAATGGCTACACCTTC.

The table lists this clone with a count of one. This rearrangement joins TRBV7-2 to TRBJ2-3; 11 bases match TRBD2. V gave up 4 bases and J gave up 6 bases; unmatched junction bases: 6. The CDR3 is made up of 15 amino acids. Germline CDR1 is SGHTA and CDR2 is FQGNSA. The CDR3 here is CASSSTSGRKDTQYF. For the CDR3, the DNA is TGTGCCAGCAGCTCTACTAGCGGGAGAAAGGATACGCAGTATTTT.

The V call is TRBV6-5, the J call TRBJ2-2; 9 bases align to TRBD1. The germline gives CDR1 MNHEY, CDR2 SVGAGI. Unmatched junction bases numbered 10, after V lost 6 bases and J lost 8 bases. This CDR3 has 15 residues. The CDR3 DNA reads TGTGCCAGCAGCCCAGGGGGACAGGGAACTGGGGAGCTGTTTTTT. This codes for CASSPGGQGTGELFF.

V usage is TRBV3-1 (or the pseudogene TRBV3-2) and J usage is TRBJ1-2; 7 bases are shared with TRBD1. V was pared by 6 bases and J by 3 bases, with 4 bases of the junction left unmatched. Germline loops: CDR1 LGHDT, CDR2 YNNKEL (reference sequence). CDR3 size: 13 residues. CDR3 sequence (DNA): TGTGCCAGCAGGAATCAGGGGGACTATGGCTACACCTTC. As protein: CASRNQGDYGYTF.

The chain recombines TRBV7-8 with TRBJ2-2, with TRBD1 as a possible D gene (6 bases). V shed 4 bases and J shed 4 bases, with 10 bases lying between them. The CDR3 runs 14 residues. Germline V CDR1 and CDR2: SGHVS, FQNEAQ. The CDR3 region has the DNA TGTGCCAGCAGCTCCCAGGGGAGCACCGGGGAGCTGTTTTTT. Translated, it gives CASSSQGSTGELFF.

This chain uses TRBV7-2 with TRBJ2-5; 8 nucleotides agree with TRBD1. Losses at the gene ends were 6 bases for V and 4 bases for J; bases not matched to a gene: 4. The CDR3 consists of 13 residues. Germline V gives CDR1 SGHTA, CDR2 FQGNSA. The CDR3 reads CASRSTGVETQYF. The CDR3, as DNA: TGTGCCAGCAGGTCGACAGGGGTAGAGACCCAGTACTTC.

The genes are TRBV11-1 and TRBJ2-1, with D tentatively TRBD1 (5 bases). V lost 6 bases, J lost 3 bases, and 9 bases lay in between. Per the germline V gene, CDR1 is SGHAT and CDR2 is FQDESV (reference sequence). CDR3 length equals 13 residues. The CDR3 DNA reads as TGTGCCAGCAGTCAAGACAGCTACAATGAGCAGTTCTTC. Amino acids: CASSQDSYNEQFF.

This clone has just one count. The chain has TRBV7-2 and TRBJ2-1; D is undetermined. Deletions cut 2 bases from V and 3 bases from J, with 14 bases between. Germline values: CDR1 SGHTA, CDR2 FQGNSA. The CDR3 is 16 residues long. CDR3 residues: CASSLSGPRYYNEQFF. As DNA, the CDR3 is TGTGCCAGCAGCTTAAGTGGCCCCAGATACTACAATGAGCAGTTCTTC.

The rearrangement links TRBV19 to TRBJ1-2, with D perhaps TRBD1 (6 bases). Looked up from germline, CDR1 is LNHDA and CDR2 is SQIVND (reference sequence). This CDR3 is built from 14 residues. V gave up 0 bases and J gave up 7 bases, with 12 bases separating them. In DNA, the CDR3 is TGTGCCAGTAGTATAGACACAGGGAGTGGTGGCTACACCTTC. Translation gives CASSIDTGSGGYTF.

J is TRBJ2-6 and V is TRBV27; 9 bases fit TRBD1. The V gene end was trimmed by 4 bases and the J gene end by 2 bases; junction bases not matched to a gene: 3. The CDR3 is 16 residues long. Germline assignment: CDR1 MNHEY and CDR2 SMNVEV (reference sequence). CDR3 coding DNA: TGTGCCAGCAGTTACGGGACAGGGACTGGGGCCAACGTCCTGACTTTC. The encoded protein is CASSYGTGTGANVLTF.

This chain connects TRBV19 to TRBJ2-3, with 8 bases matching TRBD2. CDR3 size: 15 residues. Germline values: CDR1 LNHDA, CDR2 SQIVND (reference sequence). J gave up 5 bases and V 5 bases, and 9 bases lay outside the gene matches. The DNA of the CDR3 is TGTGCCAGTAGTCCTGGAGCGGGGGAGGGAGATACGCAGTATTTT. Translated, it gives CASSPGAGEGDTQYF.

This chain uses TRBV27 with TRBJ2-7, with D perhaps matching TRBD1 (6 bases). V gave up 4 bases and J gave up 3 bases, with 10 bases separating them. Germline CDR1 MNHEY, CDR2 SMNVEV (reference sequence). This CDR3 is 13 amino acids long. The CDR3 is CASSSDRFYEQYF. The CDR3 DNA sequence: TGTGCCAGCAGTTCGGACAGATTCTACGAGCAGTACTTC.

The chain uses TRBV7-9 and TRBJ1-1, with 8 positions matching TRBD1. Looked up from germline, CDR1 is SEHNR and CDR2 is FQNEAQ (reference sequence). V was clipped by 7 bases and J by 2 bases; unmatched bases: 12. The CDR3 loop spans 16 amino acids. CDR3 protein: CASTKGQGAINTEAFF. CDR3 sequence (DNA): TGTGCCAGCACCAAAGGGCAGGGGGCGATTAACACTGAAGCTTTCTTT.

The chain uses TRBV18 and TRBJ2-1; 10 bases are shared with TRBD2. CDR1 and CDR2 from the germline V gene are KGHSH and LQKENI. The V and J ends lost 3 bases and 0 bases, in that order; junction bases with no gene match: 5. CDR3 length equals 17 residues. The CDR3 nucleotides read TGTGCCAGCTCACCCCGGACTAGCGGAAGCTCCTACAATGAGCAGTTCTTC. Protein sequence: CASSPRTSGSSYNEQFF.

The chain uses TRBV9 and TRBJ2-2, with D perhaps TRBD2 (7 bases). CDR3 size: 17 residues. Deletions cut 3 bases from V and 0 bases from J, with 15 bases between. Per germline, CDR1 SGDLS and CDR2 YYNGEE. CDR3 coding DNA: TGTGCCAGCAGCGCCCCGGGGCGGGGGCCGAACACCGGGGAGCTGTTTTTT. It encodes CASSAPGRGPNTGELFF.

The chain employs TRBV4-1 and TRBJ2-3; D perhaps matches TRBD1 (6 bases). The germline V gene has CDR1 MGHRA and CDR2 YSYEKL. V gave up 4 bases and J gave up 8 bases, with 16 bases separating them. This CDR3 has 14 amino acids. Here the CDR3 reads CASSPGAASGTQYF. The CDR3, as DNA: TGCGCCAGCAGCCCAGGGGCAGCATCAGGTACGCAGTATTTT.

The chain links TRBV6-5 to TRBJ2-3, with D possibly matching TRBD2 (6 bases). This CDR3 spans 14 amino acids. V lost 2 bases and J 0 bases, leaving 6 bases between the germline ends. CDR1 and CDR2 (germline): MNHEY, SVGAGI. The CDR3 region has the DNA TGTGCCAGCAGTTACGGGGGGAGCACAGATACGCAGTATTTT. This gives the protein CASSYGGSTDTQYF.

The chain joins TRBV5-8 to TRBJ2-2; 12 bases fit TRBD2. CDR1 SGHTS and CDR2 YDEGEE come from the germline V gene. V lost 2 bases, J lost 4 bases, and 6 bases stayed unmatched. The CDR3 totals 17 residues. Written as DNA, the CDR3 is TGTGCCAGCAGCTTAGTAAAGACTAGCGGGAGCACCGGGGAGCTGTTTTTT. This encodes CASSLVKTSGSTGELFF. The full variable domain, rest sourced from reference TRBV5-8 and TRBJ2-2, is EAGVTQSPTHLIKTRGQQATLRCSPISGHTSVYWYQQALGLGLQFLLWYDEGEERNRGNFPPRFSGRQFPNYSSELNVNALELEDSALYLCASSLVKTSGSTGELFFGEGSRLTVL.

The rearrangement links TRBV6-2 or TRBV6-3 to TRBJ2-2; TRBD1 aligns across 12 bases. Germline-derived CDR1 and CDR2 are MNHEY and SVGEGT. This CDR3 is 16 amino acids long. The ends lost 5 bases at V and 8 bases at J; junction bases unmatched: 9. Here the CDR3 DNA reads TGTGCCAGCAGTCCCCGGGACAGGGGGCCTGCGGGGGAGCTGTTTTTT. It yields the protein CASSPRDRGPAGELFF.

This sequence joins TRBV19 and TRBJ1-5; no definite D call. The CDR3 contains 14 residues. Trimming pared 1 base from V and 5 bases from J, leaving 9 bases between. Germline CDR1 LNHDA, CDR2 SQIVND (reference sequence). The CDR3 coding sequence is TGTGCCAGTAGTATAGTGACGGCAGATCAGCCCCAGCATTTT. Translating gives CASSIVTADQPQHF.